The next 32 T cell receptor beta chains were all read from a single sample in a study of cytomegalovirus exposure and HLA in healthy donors (dated by TCRdb to the late 2010s). Receptor libraries were prepared by the immunoSEQ multiplex PCR assay. The multiplex PCR relied on a mix of 60 forward primers for TCR Vbeta segments and 13 reverse primers for TCR Jbeta segments. Sourced from immuneACCESS, this table was stored by TCRdb with only in-frame sequences that have V and J called. A share of the clones is absent; for the studies checked, an unresolved V gene accounts for under half, and the remainder has no known explanation. The table for this sample lists over 150,000 clones; about 64% of them were counted only once. The top ten clones comprise roughly 1.4% of the sample. Input material: PBMCs. The source of these receptors is a man in his fifties in good health and CMV-seronegative.

The chain has TRBV19 and TRBJ1-5, with a tentative D call TRBD1 (6 bases). Germline V gene lookup returns CDR1 LNHDA and CDR2 SQIVND (reference sequence). V was shortened by 9 bases and J by 0 bases, with 12 bases between the two germline ends. CDR3 length: 14 residues. The CDR3 here is CASRRGDSNQPQHF. The CDR3 region has the DNA TGTGCCAGCCGCAGGGGAGATAGCAATCAGCCCCAGCATTTT.

V and J are TRBV7-8 and TRBJ1-2, with D maybe TRBD1 (6 bases). The germline V gene has CDR1 SGHVS and CDR2 FQNEAQ. V shed 1 base and J shed 5 bases, with 8 bases lying between them. This CDR3 is 13 amino acids long. CDR3 nucleotide sequence: TGTGCCAGCAGCTTAGATAGGGGGTATGGCTACACCTTC. Translation gives CASSLDRGYGYTF. Complete variable domain (other parts from reference TRBV7-8 and TRBJ1-2): GAGVSQSPRYKVAKRGQDVALRCDPISGHVSLFWYQQALGQGPEFLTYFQNEAQLDKSGLPSDRFFAERPEGSVSTLKIQRTQQEDSAVYLCASSLDRGYGYTFGSGTRLTVV.

The CDR3 DNA sequence: TGTGCCAGCAGTCCCCGGGGCAGGGGGCCGAACACTGAAGCTTTCTTT. Protein sequence: CASSPRGRGPNTEAFF. The chain uses TRBV28 and TRBJ1-1, with 8 bases matching TRBD1. The CDR3 consists of 16 residues. In germline, CDR1 is MDHEN, CDR2 SYDVKM. Losses at the gene ends were 5 bases for V and 1 base for J; bases not matched to a gene: 9. The entire variable domain, with the rest obtained from reference TRBV28 and TRBJ1-1, is as follows: DVKVTQSSRYLVKRTGEKVFLECVQDMDHENMFWYRQDPGLGLRLIYFSYDVKMKEKGDIPEGYSVSREKKERFSLILESASTNQTSMYLCASSPRGRGPNTEAFFGQGTRLTVV.

The V and J genes are TRBV28 and TRBJ2-7; 11 bases fit TRBD1. CDR3 length: 17 residues. Germline V gene lookup returns CDR1 MDHEN and CDR2 SYDVKM. The J segment lost 0 bases and the V segment lost 0 bases, leaving 4 bases of the junction unmatched. In nucleotides, the CDR3 is TGTGCCAGCAGTTTATGGGGGACAGGGGGGAACTCCTACGAGCAGTACTTC. Its protein product is CASSLWGTGGNSYEQYF. Variable domain in full (rest from reference TRBV28 and TRBJ2-7): DVKVTQSSRYLVKRTGEKVFLECVQDMDHENMFWYRQDPGLGLRLIYFSYDVKMKEKGDIPEGYSVSREKKERFSLILESASTNQTSMYLCASSLWGTGGNSYEQYFGPGTRLTVT.

This chain uses TRBV7-9 with TRBJ2-5; D unclear. The length of the CDR3 is 15 residues. V lost 5 bases to trimming and J lost 4 bases, with 17 bases between them. The V gene's germline CDR1 is SEHNR and CDR2 FQNEAQ (reference sequence). CDR3 sequence: CASSLVQAASETQYF. CDR3 DNA: TGTGCCAGCAGCCTTGTCCAGGCTGCCTCAGAGACCCAGTACTTC.

The chain has TRBV25-1 and TRBJ2-5; weak D call: TRBD1 (6 bases). The germline V gene encodes CDR1 MGHDK and CDR2 SYGVNS. The V and J ends lost 8 bases and 2 bases respectively, with 18 bases between them. There are 15 residues in the CDR3. The CDR3 protein is CASGFAPGQQETQYF. CDR3 bases: TGTGCCAGCGGCTTCGCTCCGGGACAACAAGAGACCCAGTACTTC.

This clone has just one count. This chain links TRBV7-6 with TRBJ2-7, with 7 nucleotides matching TRBD1. The V gene end was trimmed by 0 bases and the J gene end by 0 bases; junction bases not matched to a gene: 8. Germline V gene data show CDR1 as SGHVS and CDR2 as FNYEAQ. CDR3 size: 17 residues. This chain's CDR3 is CASSLATGTALSYEQYF. The CDR3 bases are TGTGCCAGCAGCTTAGCAACTGGGACAGCCCTCTCCTACGAGCAGTACTTC.

Details on this clone: The junction and the germline gene differ at one end; a read error may be behind it. V usage is TRBV5-1 and J usage is TRBJ2-1, with D unresolved. The germline CDR1 and CDR2 sequences are SGHRS and YFSETQ. CDR3 length equals 12 residues. For the CDR3, the DNA is TGCGCCAGCAGCTTGGCAGTGACTCTGCCGGTCTTC. It yields the protein CASSLAVTLPVF.

The chain couples TRBV4-1 to TRBJ2-3, with 9 bases matching TRBD2. Per the germline V gene, CDR1 is MGHRA and CDR2 is YSYEKL. Trimming removed 4 bases from V and 0 bases from J; junction bases left unmatched: 5. The CDR3 covers 16 residues. CDR3 protein: CASSLGTSISTDTQYF. The CDR3 nucleotides read TGCGCCAGCAGCCTCGGGACTAGCATAAGCACAGATACGCAGTATTTT.

V gene TRBV7-9 combines with J gene TRBJ1-3; D remains unclear. Germline V gene lookup returns CDR1 SEHNR and CDR2 FQNEAQ (reference sequence). The length of the CDR3 is 11 residues. V lost 11 bases and J lost 1, with 6 bases in between. In DNA, the CDR3 is TGTGCCGGAGGGTCTGGAAACACCATATATTTT. Its protein product is CAGGSGNTIYF.

J is TRBJ2-5 and V is TRBV6-6, with a tentative D call TRBD2 (6 bases). The CDR3 is 15 amino acids. Trimming removed 8 bases from V and 4 bases from J, with 20 bases in between. Germline V gene lookup returns CDR1 MNHNY and CDR2 SVGAGI (reference sequence). CDR3 in amino acids: CASLLGGANGETQYF. DNA of the CDR3: TGTGCCAGCCTGTTGGGCGGGGCGAATGGAGAGACCCAGTACTTC.

This chain's CDR3 is CASSLEPGTDTQYF. The CDR3 DNA reads TGCGCCAGCAGCTTGGAGCCGGGCACAGATACGCAGTATTTT. The chain recombines TRBV5-1 with TRBJ2-3; unclear D gene. The V gene lost 0 bases and the J gene lost 1 base, with 6 bases spanning the gap. This CDR3 has 14 amino acids. Germline values: CDR1 SGHRS, CDR2 YFSETQ.

This clone was seen a few times. This chain joins TRBV28 and TRBJ2-7; D ambiguous. The CDR3 totals 12 residues. Germline V gives CDR1 MDHEN, CDR2 SYDVKM. Trimming pared 3 bases from V and 3 bases from J, leaving 6 bases between. DNA for the CDR3: TGTGCCAGCAGTTTTTCCAGCTACGAGCAGTACTTC. This codes for CASSFSSYEQYF.

The table lists this clone with a few counts. The chain carries TRBV15 and TRBJ2-5; the D gene is possibly TRBD2 (5 bases). CDR3 length equals 13 residues. Germline V lookup: CDR1 LNHNV, CDR2 YYDKDF (reference sequence). V was shortened by 3 bases and J by 7 bases, with 12 bases between the two germline ends. The CDR3 DNA follows: TGTGCCACCAGCAGTGTGGACGGACTGACCCAGTACTTC. Protein product: CATSSVDGLTQYF. The complete variable domain, with remaining parts taken from reference TRBV15 and TRBJ2-5, reads DAMVIQNPRYQVTQFGKPVTLSCSQTLNHNVMYWYQQKSSQAPKLLFHYYDKDFNNEADTPDNFQSRRPNTSFCFLDIRSPGLGDTAMYLCATSSVDGLTQYFGPGTRLLVL.

V usage is TRBV7-2 and J usage is TRBJ1-3; a weak D match, TRBD1 (6 bases). The length of the CDR3 is 16 residues. V shed 0 bases and J shed 0 bases, with 9 bases lying between them. CDR1 and CDR2 (germline): SGHTA, FQGNSA. The CDR3 bases are TGTGCCAGCAGCTTAGCGGGACACCGCTCTGGAAACACCATATATTTT. Protein product: CASSLAGHRSGNTIYF.

The V gene is TRBV28, the J gene TRBJ1-5; 9 bases map to TRBD1. Germline CDR1 is MDHEN and CDR2 is SYDVKM. Trimming removed 2 bases from V and 6 bases from J; junction bases left unmatched: 5. CDR3 length: 15 amino acids. CDR3 in DNA: TGTGCCAGCAGTTTAAGGAAGGGACAGGGTCAGCCCCAGCATTTT. This sequence encodes CASSLRKGQGQPQHF.

This clone occurred once. The chain combines TRBV28 with TRBJ2-7, with 9 nucleotides matching TRBD1. The CDR3 is 17 residues long. V lost 5 bases to trimming and J lost 2 bases; unmatched junction nucleotides: 13. Germline CDR1 MDHEN, CDR2 SYDVKM. The chain's CDR3 is CASSRNQWTGDTYEQYF. In DNA form, the CDR3 reads TGTGCCAGCAGTCGTAACCAGTGGACAGGGGACACCTACGAGCAGTACTTC.

In this sample, this clone turned up a few times. The genes are TRBV7-9 and TRBJ1-5; D is uncertain. CDR3 size: 13 residues. Germline V gene sequence: CDR1 SEHNR, CDR2 FQNEAQ (reference sequence). The ends were cut back, 2 bases at V and 4 bases at J, with 6 bases in the middle. The CDR3 sequence is CASSLYLNQPQHF. The CDR3 nucleotides are TGTGCCAGCAGCTTATACTTAAATCAGCCCCAGCATTTT.

The gene calls are TRBV11-2 and TRBJ1-5, with D tentatively TRBD1 (5 bases). CDR3 length equals 13 residues. V lost 1 base and J 8 bases, leaving 9 bases between the germline ends. The germline gives CDR1 SGHAT, CDR2 FQNNGV. DNA for the CDR3: TGTGCCAGCAGCTTAGGGGGCTTAGAGCCCCAGCATTTT. This sequence encodes CASSLGGLEPQHF.

This CDR3 is CASRAGGPRNTGELFF. In nucleotides, the CDR3 is TGTGCCAGCAGGGCCGGGGGACCCCGGAACACCGGGGAGCTGTTTTTT. The chain employs TRBV6-6 and TRBJ2-2, with D tentatively TRBD2 (6 bases). Germline V lookup: CDR1 MNHNY, CDR2 SVGAGI (reference sequence). Between the trimmed V and J ends, which lost 6 bases and 1 base, there was a span of 15 bases. The CDR3 extends over 16 amino acids.

This clone was observed a few times. The V gene is TRBV28, the J gene TRBJ2-7, with 9 nucleotides matching TRBD1. CDR3 length equals 13 residues. Trimming cost V 7 bases and J 3 bases; bases outside gene matches: 4. Germline CDR1 is MDHEN and CDR2 is SYDVKM. The CDR3 is CASKRQGVYEQYF. CDR3 in DNA: TGTGCCAGCAAAAGACAGGGGGTCTACGAGCAGTACTTC.

The rearrangement links TRBV28 to TRBJ1-1, with 7 bases aligning to TRBD1. V was clipped by 6 bases and J by 1 base; unmatched bases: 8. Germline-derived CDR1 and CDR2 are MDHEN and SYDVKM. The CDR3 sequence is 15 residues long. CDR3 loop: CASRATGSGNTEAFF. The CDR3 coding sequence is TGTGCCAGCAGGGCGACAGGGTCTGGGAACACTGAAGCTTTCTTT.

The chain couples TRBV5-6 to TRBJ1-4; D is possibly TRBD1 (5 bases). The CDR3 has 15 amino acids. Deletions cut 3 bases from V and 3 bases from J, with 12 bases between. Germline V gene sequence: CDR1 SGHDT, CDR2 YYEEEE. CDR3 protein: CASSYGPGANEKLFF. The CDR3 DNA reads TGTGCCAGCAGCTACGGACCGGGGGCTAATGAAAAACTGTTTTTT.

This clone was detected only a few times. The V and J genes are TRBV6-5 and TRBJ2-5; 10 nucleotides line up with TRBD2. The CDR3 length is 16 residues. CDR1 is MNHEY, CDR2 SVGAGI, per germline. V lost 2 bases and J lost 5; bases outside the gene matches: 8. CDR3 nucleotides: TGTGCCAGCAGTTACCGGAGGAAGCGGGGGGGCGAGACCCAGTACTTC. Translation: CASSYRRKRGGETQYF.

Only a few counts were recorded for this clone. The chain combines TRBV9 with TRBJ2-6; 9 bases agree with TRBD1. This CDR3 spans 17 amino acids. Unmatched junction bases numbered 3, after V lost 1 base and J lost 1 base. Germline values: CDR1 SGDLS, CDR2 YYNGEE. The CDR3 DNA reads TGTGCCAGCAGCGTATCGGGACAGGGTTCTGGGGCCAACGTCCTGACTTTC. Its protein product is CASSVSGQGSGANVLTF.

This clone was detected only once. This sequence joins TRBV7-6 and TRBJ2-7; 10 bases align to TRBD2. CDR1 and CDR2 (germline): SGHVS, FNYEAQ. The CDR3 contains 18 residues. J lost 0 bases, V lost 1 base, and 9 bases had no gene match. CDR3 nucleotides: TGTGCCAGCAGCTTAGTACCGGGACTAGCGTCAAGCTCCTACGAGCAGTACTTC. It encodes CASSLVPGLASSSYEQYF.

The chain carries TRBV11-2 and TRBJ2-1; tentative D call: TRBD2 (7 bases). This CDR3 is 17 amino acids long. The germline V gene encodes CDR1 SGHAT and CDR2 FQNNGV. V lost 1 base and J lost 0, with 13 bases in between. DNA for the CDR3: TGTGCCAGCAGCTTAGTTGACGGGGGGCGCTCCTACAATGAGCAGTTCTTC. Amino acid sequence: CASSLVDGGRSYNEQFF.

The rearrangement links TRBV2 to TRBJ2-3; the match to TRBD2 covers 9 bases. Germline CDR1 is SNHLY and CDR2 is FYNNEI. The V segment lost 9 bases and the J segment 8 bases; nucleotides outside the gene matches: 15. The CDR3 loop spans 15 amino acids. In DNA form, the CDR3 reads TGTGCCAGTGGGGGAGAAGCGGGGGGTAGGGGTACGCAGTATTTT. It translates to CASGGEAGGRGTQYF.

This clone was observed a handful of times. The rearrangement uses TRBV6-1 and TRBJ1-1; D is ambiguous. Germline assignment: CDR1 MNHNS and CDR2 SASEGT. The germline V and J ends were trimmed by 1 base and 4 bases, with 7 bases remaining between them. The CDR3 loop spans 13 amino acids. CDR3 bases: TGTGCCAGCAGTGAAGTCCCCCGCACTGAAGCTTTCTTT. This encodes CASSEVPRTEAFF.

The J gene is TRBJ2-3, the V gene TRBV7-3, with TRBD2 matching 14 bases. Trimming cost V 5 bases and J 1 base; bases outside gene matches: 5. The CDR3 spans 17 residues. Germline V lookup: CDR1 SGHTA, CDR2 FQGTGA. The CDR3 DNA is TGTGCCAGCAGCGCCCGACTAGCGGGGGGGGGCACAGATACGCAGTATTTT. It yields the protein CASSARLAGGGTDTQYF.

This chain links TRBV4-1 with TRBJ2-5; 7 nucleotides align to TRBD2. In germline, CDR1 is MGHRA, CDR2 YSYEKL. This CDR3 contains 17 residues. With V trimmed by 0 bases and J by 1 base, 8 bases remained unmatched. CDR3 sequence: CASSQDPASGLQETQYF. CDR3 nucleotides: TGCGCCAGCAGCCAAGATCCGGCTAGCGGCCTCCAAGAGACCCAGTACTTC.

This sequence joins TRBV6-5 and TRBJ2-3, with unresolved D. The CDR3 length is 16 residues. Trimming removed 0 bases at V and 0 bases at J, with 10 bases between. Germline V gene sequence: CDR1 MNHEY, CDR2 SVGAGI. DNA of the CDR3: TGTGCCAGCAGTTACTCCGGTTTTGCTAGCACAGATACGCAGTATTTT. It yields the protein CASSYSGFASTDTQYF.